Listed below are T cell receptor beta chains from one sample, sequenced in a study of blood T cell repertoires in COVID-19. Some clones are missing from TCRdb's copy, which holds only in-frame ones; the method was immunoSEQ multiplex PCR. The data contain over 60,000 clones, around 79% of them singletons. Sequenced: peripheral blood. Receptors originate from a human donor in a cohort sampled during active COVID-19. Both conserved end residues are part of each CDR3. A D gene is named only where the DNA matches it firmly. Clone size, where shown, is once, few, many, or a class for clones that have expanded.

J: TRBJ2-7; V: TRBV18; size: few; D: NA; DNA: TGTGCCAGCTCACCACCGGACTACTACGAGCAGTACTTC; CDR3: CASSPPDYYEQYF
J: TRBJ1-2; V: TRBV19; size: few; D: NA; DNA: TGTGCCAGTAGTAGATTTAATACAGGTGGCTATGGCTACACCTTC; CDR3: CASSRFNTGGYGYTF
J: TRBJ2-2; V: TRBV9; size: NA; D: TRBD2; DNA: TGTGCCAGCAGCGTAGTCGCGGGAGCCACCGGGGAGCTGTTTTTT; CDR3: CASSVVAGATGELFF
J: TRBJ2-7; V: TRBV7-8; size: NA; D: NA; DNA: TGTGCCAGCAGCTCGTTAGGGGGAACCTACGAGCAGTACTTC; CDR3: CASSSLGGTYEQYF
J: TRBJ1-2; V: TRBV4-3; size: NA; D: NA; DNA: TGCGCCAGCAGCCAAGACCGTTTCTATGGCTACACCTTC; CDR3: CASSQDRFYGYTF
J: TRBJ2-5; V: TRBV7-2; size: NA; D: NA; DNA: TGTGCCAGCAGATCGAGCGGTACTAGCAACCAAGAGACCCAGTACTTC; CDR3: CASRSSGTSNQETQYF
J: TRBJ2-7; V: TRBV12-3/TRBV12-4; size: many; D: TRBD1; DNA: TGTGCCAGCAGTTCAGGGGGCTCCTACGAGCAGTACTTC; CDR3: CASSSGGSYEQYF
J: TRBJ1-1; V: TRBV10-3; size: NA; D: NA; DNA: TGTGCCGCCAACTTGGGACAGAACACTGAAGCTTTCTTT; CDR3: CAANLGQNTEAFF
J: TRBJ2-3; V: TRBV30; size: NA; D: NA; DNA: TGTGCCTGGAGTTTGGGAGGCCCAGATACGCAGTATTTT; CDR3: CAWSLGGPDTQYF
J: TRBJ1-2; V: TRBV24-1; size: once; D: NA; DNA: TGTGCCACCAGTGATGGGGGCAACTATGGCTACACCTTC; CDR3: CATSDGGNYGYTF
J: TRBJ1-1; V: TRBV7-6; size: few; D: NA; DNA: TGTGCCAGCAGCCAAACAGGGTTAAACACTGAAGCTTTCTTT; CDR3: CASSQTGLNTEAFF
J: TRBJ2-2; V: TRBV6-5; size: NA; D: NA; DNA: TGTGCCAGCAGCGGTGTCCGCAGCGCCGGGGAGCTGTTTTTT; CDR3: CASSGVRSAGELFF
J: TRBJ2-2; V: TRBV10-3; size: NA; D: NA; DNA: TGTGCCATCAGTTACACAACCGGGGAGCTGTTTTTT; CDR3: CAISYTTGELFF
J: TRBJ2-3; V: TRBV2; size: NA; D: NA; DNA: TGTGCCAGCAGTCCCGGACTTTCTACGCAGTATTTT; CDR3: CASSPGLSTQYF
J: TRBJ1-1; V: TRBV13; size: NA; D: NA; DNA: TGTGCCAGCAGCTTAGGCTTCAGGGGTGGAGACACTGAAGCTTTCTTT; CDR3: CASSLGFRGGDTEAFF
J: TRBJ2-1; V: TRBV27; size: NA; D: TRBD1; DNA: TGTGCCAGCAGTTACGAAGACAGGGGCTCCTACAATGAGCAGTTCTTC; CDR3: CASSYEDRGSYNEQFF
J: TRBJ1-5; V: TRBV6-2/TRBV6-3; size: NA; D: NA; DNA: TGTGCCAGCAGTGACAGTAGCAATCAGCCCCAGCATTTT; CDR3: CASSDSSNQPQHF
J: TRBJ1-1; V: TRBV27; size: NA; D: NA; DNA: TGTGCCAGCAGTTTAGGGAGGGGAGCTGAAGCTTTCTTT; CDR3: CASSLGRGAEAFF
J: TRBJ2-1; V: TRBV3-1/TRBV3-2; size: NA; D: TRBD1; DNA: TGTGCCAGCAGCCAAGATCGGGGACAGGGGGTCGATGAGCAGTTCTTC; CDR3: CASSQDRGQGVDEQFF
J: TRBJ2-7; V: TRBV14; size: NA; D: NA; DNA: TGTGCCAGCAGCCAATCGGGACTTAACTACGAGCAGTACTTC; CDR3: CASSQSGLNYEQYF
J: TRBJ1-5; V: TRBV5-6; size: NA; D: TRBD1; DNA: TGTGCCAGCAGCTTAGGACAGGGAACTCAGCCCCAGCATTTT; CDR3: CASSLGQGTQPQHF
J: TRBJ1-6; V: TRBV5-1; size: few; D: TRBD1; DNA: TGCGCCAGCAGCCGGGACAGGGGACAATCACCCCTCCACTTT; CDR3: CASSRDRGQSPLHF
J: TRBJ1-1; V: TRBV9; size: NA; D: TRBD1; DNA: TGTGCCAGCAGCTTCCTTCCAGGGGGGAACACTGAAGCTTTCTTT; CDR3: CASSFLPGGNTEAFF
J: TRBJ2-7; V: TRBV21-1; size: many; D: NA; DNA: TGTGCCAGCAGCAAAGCGTTGGTCGGGAGGGCCTCCTACGAGCAGTACTTC; CDR3: CASSKALVGRASYEQYF
J: TRBJ2-5; V: TRBV6-6; size: NA; D: TRBD2; DNA: TGTGCCAGCAGTTACTCAGGCGGGAGAGAGACCCAGTACTTC; CDR3: CASSYSGGRETQYF
J: TRBJ2-1; V: TRBV3-1/TRBV3-2; size: NA; D: TRBD2; DNA: TGTGCCAGCAGCCAATCTCGACTAGCGGGAGCCTACAATGAGCAGTTCTTC; CDR3: CASSQSRLAGAYNEQFF
J: TRBJ1-3; V: TRBV5-1; size: few; D: NA; DNA: TGCGCCAGCAGCCGCCCGGGGGGGAGCACTGGAAACACCATATATTTT; CDR3: CASSRPGGSTGNTIYF
J: TRBJ1-2; V: TRBV5-1; size: NA; D: NA; DNA: TGCGCCAGCAGCAAGGCGGGGGCCATGGATGGCTACACCTTC; CDR3: CASSKAGAMDGYTF
J: TRBJ2-3; V: TRBV9; size: NA; D: NA; DNA: TGTGCCAGCAGCCCCCGCGGACCGGGGGGCCCGGGACACGGAAAAGCTTTCACAGATACGCAGTATTTT; CDR3: CASSPRGPGGPGHGKAFTDTQYF
J: TRBJ1-2; V: TRBV28; size: NA; D: TRBD1; DNA: TGTGCCAGCAGTGGGTCCGGACAGGGGGCGGATGGCTACACCTTC; CDR3: CASSGSGQGADGYTF
J: TRBJ1-2; V: TRBV5-1; size: NA; D: NA; DNA: TGCGCCAGCAGCTTGGACAGTTTGCCCGGCTACACCTTC; CDR3: CASSLDSLPGYTF
J: TRBJ2-7; V: TRBV10-3; size: once; D: TRBD2; DNA: TGTGCCATCAGTGAAGGTAGCGGGAGGGCCGGATACGAGCAGTACTTC; CDR3: CAISEGSGRAGYEQYF
J: TRBJ1-6; V: TRBV27; size: NA; D: NA; DNA: TGTGCCAGCAGTTTTAATCGGGAATTAGGTTCACCCCTCCACTTT; CDR3: CASSFNRELGSPLHF
J: TRBJ2-5; V: TRBV6-5; size: NA; D: NA; DNA: TGTGCCAGCAGGACTAGGAGTAAAGAGACCCAGTACTTC; CDR3: CASRTRSKETQYF
J: TRBJ2-2; V: TRBV19; size: NA; D: TRBD1; DNA: TGTGCCAGTAGTGGTGAGACAGGGCGCACCGGGGAGCTGTTTTTT; CDR3: CASSGETGRTGELFF